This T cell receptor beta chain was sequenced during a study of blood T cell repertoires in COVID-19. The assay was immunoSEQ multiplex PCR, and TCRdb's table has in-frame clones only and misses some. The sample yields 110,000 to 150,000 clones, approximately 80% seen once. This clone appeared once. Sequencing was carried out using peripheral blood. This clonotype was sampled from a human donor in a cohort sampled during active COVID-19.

CDR3 in DNA: TGTGCCAGCAGTCCATCGGGGTGGGATTCACCCCTCCACTTT. Protein sequence: CASSPSGWDSPLHF. V usage is TRBV6-2 or TRBV6-3 and J usage is TRBJ1-6, with D unclear. Germline loops: CDR1 MNHEY, CDR2 SVGEGT. V was pared by 5 bases and J by 8 bases, with 13 bases between. This CDR3 contains 14 residues.